The following is a TCR beta chain sequence with its context. TCRdb derives one entry per CDR3 protein from the 5' RACE reads, leaving out DNA. This sample's table has 550,000 or so distinct CDR3 sequences. The data belong to a study of T cells expressing NK-cell markers. Sequencing was performed on blood T cells: a sorted CD56 or NKG2C T cell subset, CD4+ or CD8+ T cells, or bulk PBMC T cells (not recorded which). The sequence came from a man between 18 and 29 years old in good health.

CDR3 protein: CASSLVRHSNEKLFF. The V and J genes are TRBV12-3 or TRBV12-4 and TRBJ1-4. The CDR3 runs to 15 residues.